Below are 20 T cell receptor beta chains sequenced from a single sample in a study of blood T cell repertoires in COVID-19. TCRdb's table, derived via immunoSEQ multiplex PCR, lists solely in-frame clones and lacks some. This table holds some 150,000 clones, 65% to 85% found once. Source material: peripheral blood. The source of these receptors is a woman of 80 years or more with acute or convalescent COVID-19.

This chain connects TRBV21-1 to TRBJ2-1; the table gives TRBD1 as D, unverified against the DNA. TRBV21-1 is reported as a pseudogene. The CDR3 is 13 amino acids. CDR3 sequence reads: CASSNKDRNEQFF. In nucleotides, the CDR3 is TGTGCCAGCAGCAACAAGGACAGAAATGAGCAGTTCTTC.

The rearrangement uses TRBV4-2 and TRBJ1-5; 7 bases line up with TRBD1. With V trimmed by 0 bases and J by 6 bases, 5 bases remained unmatched. The germline CDR1 and CDR2 sequences are LGHNA and YNFKEQ. CDR3 length: 15 residues. In DNA, the CDR3 is TGTGCCAGCAGCCAAGACCGACAGGGCGCTCAGCCCCAGCATTTT. It translates to CASSQDRQGAQPQHF.

V is TRBV19 and J is TRBJ2-1; maybe TRBD1 (5 bases). The germline V gene encodes CDR1 LNHDA and CDR2 SQIVND (reference sequence). The CDR3 runs 15 residues. Between the trimmed V and J ends, which lost 0 bases and 7 bases, there was a span of 13 bases. The CDR3 loop reads CASSIDVTVWNEQFF. DNA of the CDR3: TGTGCCAGTAGTATAGATGTGACAGTTTGGAATGAGCAGTTCTTC.

This chain uses TRBV6-2 or TRBV6-3 with TRBJ2-4, with 7 bases fitting TRBD1. With V trimmed by 0 bases and J by 7 bases, 9 bases remained unmatched. Germline V gene data show CDR1 as MNHEY and CDR2 as SVGEGT. The CDR3 consists of 16 residues. CDR3 bases: TGTGCCAGCAGTTACTCGTCGACAGGGCAGGGGAACATTCAGTACTTC. Encoded protein: CASSYSSTGQGNIQYF.

The gene calls are TRBV5-1 and TRBJ2-5; tentative D call: TRBD2 (6 bases). V lost 4 bases and J 3 bases, leaving 13 bases between the germline ends. This CDR3 has 14 amino acids. Germline CDR1 and CDR2: SGHRS and YFSETQ. This CDR3 reads CASSLLTGEETQYF. The CDR3 DNA reads as TGCGCCAGCAGCCTCCTCACGGGAGAAGAGACCCAGTACTTC.

The chain employs TRBV6-5 and TRBJ1-4, with a weak D call TRBD1 (5 bases). This CDR3 spans 13 amino acids. Germline-derived CDR1 and CDR2 are MNHEY and SVGAGI. The V end lost 2 bases, the J end lost 7 bases, and 8 bases lay between the germline ends. Here the CDR3 DNA reads TGTGCCAGCAGTTACAAGGGGCGTGAAAAACTGTTTTTT. It yields the protein CASSYKGREKLFF.

This chain links TRBV28 with TRBJ1-2; 10 bases match TRBD1. The CDR3 runs to 17 residues. Germline lookup yields CDR1 MDHEN and CDR2 SYDVKM. After removal of 6 bases from V and 4 bases from J, the junction contained 14 bases not matched to a gene. CDR3 sequence (DNA): TGTGCCAGCAGCCGACAGGGGGCGTCGATATCCGGCTATGGCTACACCTTC. This codes for CASSRQGASISGYGYTF.

Details on this clone: The junction and the germline gene differ at one end; a read error may be behind it. The chain uses TRBV6-5 and TRBJ2-7; weak D call: TRBD2 (6 bases). The CDR3 consists of 10 residues. Germline CDR1 MNHEY, CDR2 SVGAGI. CDR3 coding DNA: TGTGCCAGCAGCGAGACTAGTCTAGTCTTC. This codes for CASSETSLVF.

The chain is built from TRBV28 and TRBJ2-7; a weak D match, TRBD1 (5 bases). Germline-derived CDR1 and CDR2 are MDHEN and SYDVKM. The V end lost 3 bases, the J end lost 6 bases, and 21 bases lay between the germline ends. The CDR3 is made up of 16 amino acids. The chain's CDR3 is CASSFSPTASPVEQYF. The CDR3 bases are TGTGCCAGCAGTTTTTCACCGACAGCCTCCCCCGTCGAGCAGTACTTC.

V and J are TRBV18 and TRBJ2-3; 9 bases are shared with TRBD2. Germline assignment: CDR1 KGHSH and CDR2 LQKENI. J lost 0 bases, V lost 0 bases, and 1 base had no gene match. This CDR3 is built from 16 residues. The CDR3 spells CASSPPAGGSTDTQYF. CDR3 sequence (DNA): TGTGCCAGCTCACCACCCGCGGGGGGGAGCACAGATACGCAGTATTTT.

This clone was detected only a few times. J is TRBJ1-1 and V is TRBV18, with D unclear. Germline-derived CDR1 and CDR2 are KGHSH and LQKENI. Trimming removed 3 bases from V and 11 bases from J, with 13 bases in between. This CDR3 has 12 amino acids. DNA of the CDR3: TGTGCCAGCTCACCCGGAGGAGGCTACGCTTTCTTT. This encodes CASSPGGGYAFF.

The chain carries TRBV7-3 and TRBJ2-6; possibly TRBD2 for D (6 bases). This CDR3 has 17 residues. Germline V gene sequence: CDR1 SGHTA, CDR2 FQGTGA. Trimming left V 2 bases short and J 3 bases short, with 14 bases between. The CDR3 coding sequence is TGTGCCAGCAGCTTAGCGGGCCCCGGGGGTGGGGCCAACGTCCTGACTTTC. Translated, it gives CASSLAGPGGGANVLTF. Variable domain in full (rest from reference TRBV7-3 and TRBJ2-6): GAGVSQTPSNKVTEKGKYVELRCDPISGHTALYWYRQSLGQGPEFLIYFQGTGAADDSGLPNDRFFAVRPEGSVSTLKIQRTERGDSAVYLCASSLAGPGGGANVLTFGAGSRLTVL.

J is TRBJ2-7 and V is TRBV28; possible D gene TRBD1, 6 bases. V gave up 8 bases and J gave up 0 bases, with 14 bases separating them. The CDR3 is 14 residues long. Germline loops: CDR1 MDHEN, CDR2 SYDVKM. CDR3 sequence: CASFSGESSYEQYF. The CDR3 DNA reads TGTGCCAGCTTTTCAGGGGAAAGCTCCTACGAGCAGTACTTC. The full variable domain, in which reference TRBV28 and TRBJ2-7 provide the parts outside the CDR3, is DVKVTQSSRYLVKRTGEKVFLECVQDMDHENMFWYRQDPGLGLRLIYFSYDVKMKEKGDIPEGYSVSREKKERFSLILESASTNQTSMYLCASFSGESSYEQYFGPGTRLTVT.

The chain recombines TRBV19 with TRBJ1-3, with TRBD1 as a possible D gene (6 bases). Trimming removed 8 bases from V and 0 bases from J, with 8 bases in between. CDR1 is LNHDA and CDR2 is SQIVND in the germline V gene (reference sequence). The CDR3 is 13 residues long. In DNA form, the CDR3 reads TGTGCCAGTGGACAGAACTCTGGAAACACCATATATTTT. Amino acid sequence: CASGQNSGNTIYF.

The V gene is TRBV12-3 or TRBV12-4, the J gene TRBJ1-2, with TRBD1 matching 8 bases. This CDR3 has 13 residues. The ends lost 5 bases at V and 8 bases at J; junction bases unmatched: 7. CDR3 bases: TGTGCCAGCAGTATTCAACAGGGGGTAGGCTACACCTTC. This encodes CASSIQQGVGYTF.

This clone was observed a handful of times. This chain links TRBV10-1 with TRBJ1-1; TRBD1 agrees at 7 bases. The CDR3 length is 15 residues. The germline V gene encodes CDR1 WNHNN and CDR2 SYGVQD (reference sequence). Germline trimming cut 3 bases from V and 2 bases from J; bases unmatched to any gene: 6. The CDR3 DNA reads as TGCGCCAGCAGTGACCCGGGGACAGCCAACACTGAAGCTTTCTTT. It encodes CASSDPGTANTEAFF.

This clone was seen a handful of times. The rearrangement joins TRBV5-1 to TRBJ1-2, with 7 nucleotides matching TRBD1. From germline, CDR1 is SGHRS and CDR2 YFSETQ. This CDR3 spans 15 amino acids. Trimming cost V 2 bases and J 8 bases; bases outside gene matches: 12. The CDR3 reads CASSFSDRRLGGYTF. Here the CDR3 DNA reads TGCGCCAGCAGCTTCTCGGACAGGCGCCTGGGAGGCTACACCTTC.

The gene calls are TRBV6-5 and TRBJ1-5; 9 nucleotides match TRBD1. Trimming removed 10 bases from V and 7 bases from J; junction bases left unmatched: 5. Germline assignment: CDR1 MNHEY and CDR2 SVGAGI. The CDR3 sequence is 12 residues long. The CDR3 here is CATRTGAQPQHF. For the CDR3, the DNA is TGTGCCACCAGGACAGGGGCCCAGCCCCAGCATTTT.

The J gene is TRBJ2-1, the V gene TRBV5-4, with 9 bases fitting TRBD2. Germline V CDR1 and CDR2: SGHNT, YYREEE (reference sequence). This CDR3 is 16 amino acids long. V lost 0 bases, J lost 8 bases, and 9 bases stayed unmatched. The CDR3 sequence is CASSLAYGGGAYEQFF. The DNA of the CDR3 is TGTGCCAGCAGCTTGGCCTATGGCGGGGGGGCCTATGAGCAGTTCTTC. The full variable domain, completed using reference TRBV5-4 and TRBJ2-1, is ETGVTQSPTHLIKTRGQQVTLRCSSQSGHNTVSWYQQALGQGPQFIFQYYREEENGRGNFPPRFSGLQFPNYSSELNVNALELDDSALYLCASSLAYGGGAYEQFFGPGTRLTVL.

This chain connects TRBV18 to TRBJ2-1; 10 bases align to TRBD2. V was pared by 0 bases and J by 5 bases, with 7 bases of the junction left unmatched. Germline-derived CDR1 and CDR2 are KGHSH and LQKENI. The CDR3 contains 17 residues. The CDR3, as DNA: TGTGCCAGCTCACCACCAAATGGACTAGCGGAGAACAATGAGCAGTTCTTC. Residues: CASSPPNGLAENNEQFF. Full variable domain (rest looked up from reference TRBV18 and TRBJ2-1): NAGVMQNPRHLVRRRGQEARLRCSPMKGHSHVYWYRQLPEEGLKFMVYLQKENIIDESGMPKERFSAEFPKEGPSILRIQQVVRGDSAAYFCASSPPNGLAENNEQFFGPGTRLTVL.